These 32 T cell receptor beta chains originate from one sample sequenced in a study of blood T cell repertoires in COVID-19. Assay used: immunoSEQ multiplex PCR; TCRdb lists only in-frame clones, some missing. The sample lists under 250,000 clones; around 81% were seen once. The sequenced sample consisted of peripheral blood. These TCRs come from a woman between 65 and 79 years old with acute or convalescent COVID-19.

The CDR3 loop reads CASNTGGQSTGTDTQYF. The DNA for the CDR3 is TGCGCCAGCAATACGGGGGGGCAGTCTACTGGCACAGATACGCAGTATTTT. The V gene is TRBV5-1, the J gene TRBJ2-3; TRBD2 matches 8 bases. The trim removed 6 bases at V and 1 base at J, leaving 13 bases unmatched. Germline V CDR1 and CDR2: SGHRS, YFSETQ. This CDR3 has 17 amino acids.

The J gene is TRBJ2-5, the V gene TRBV7-9; 8 bases agree with TRBD2. The ends lost 1 base at V and 2 bases at J; junction bases unmatched: 9. Germline-derived CDR1 and CDR2 are SEHNR and FQNEAQ (reference sequence). The CDR3 loop spans 17 amino acids. This CDR3 is CASSLDRRGDRQETQYF. CDR3 coding DNA: TGTGCCAGCAGCTTAGATAGGCGGGGGGATCGACAAGAGACCCAGTACTTC.

The V and J genes are TRBV7-9 and TRBJ2-7; 10 bases are shared with TRBD1. The CDR3 sequence is 14 residues long. Unmatched junction bases numbered 2, after V lost 5 bases and J lost 1 base. Per the germline V gene, CDR1 is SEHNR and CDR2 is FQNEAQ (reference sequence). This chain's CDR3 is CASSRQGASYEQYF. The CDR3 bases are TGTGCCAGCAGCCGACAGGGGGCTTCCTACGAGCAGTACTTC.

V gene TRBV11-3 combines with J gene TRBJ2-5, with TRBD2 matching over 8 bases. CDR1 SGHNT and CDR2 YENEEA come from the germline V gene. The V gene end was trimmed by 2 bases and the J gene end by 2 bases; junction bases not matched to a gene: 7. The CDR3 consists of 16 residues. The CDR3 nucleotides are TGTGCCAGCAGCTTAAGAACGGGGGGGTATCAAGAGACCCAGTACTTC. This gives the protein CASSLRTGGYQETQYF.

This chain uses TRBV6-2 or TRBV6-3 with TRBJ2-7; possibly TRBD1 for D (5 bases). CDR3 length equals 13 residues. Per the germline V gene, CDR1 is MNHEY and CDR2 is SVGEGT. V lost 4 bases and J 2 bases, leaving 9 bases between the germline ends. In DNA form, the CDR3 reads TGTGCCAGCAGTTTTAAGACAGCCTACGAGCAGTACTTC. Residues: CASSFKTAYEQYF.

This chain uses TRBV4-3 with TRBJ2-3; TRBD2 matches at 9 bases. CDR1 is LGHNA, CDR2 YSLEER, per germline. The CDR3 has 19 amino acids. The trim removed 1 base at V and 3 bases at J, leaving 14 bases unmatched. DNA for the CDR3: TGCGCCAGCAGCCAAGGGGGGATGGGACTAGCCGGGGCGACAGATACGCAGTATTTT. It yields the protein CASSQGGMGLAGATDTQYF.

The chain recombines TRBV30 with TRBJ1-1, with D uncertain. The length of the CDR3 is 12 residues. Germline-derived CDR1 and CDR2 are GTSNPN and SVGIG (reference sequence). Trimming removed 1 base from V and 10 bases from J, with 13 bases in between. The chain's CDR3 is CAWSGIARGAFF. CDR3 bases: TGTGCCTGGAGTGGAATTGCCCGGGGAGCTTTCTTT.

In this sample, this clone turned up many times. This chain joins TRBV19 and TRBJ2-1; 11 bases are shared with TRBD1. J gave up 5 bases and V 1 base, and 4 bases lay outside the gene matches. The CDR3 spans 16 residues. Germline loops: CDR1 LNHDA, CDR2 SQIVND (reference sequence). The CDR3 DNA is TGTGCCAGTAGTATAGGGACAGGGGGCGGCCACAATGAGCAGTTCTTC. Translated, it gives CASSIGTGGGHNEQFF.

The chain couples TRBV18 to TRBJ2-7, with 8 bases matching TRBD2. J lost 6 bases, V lost 6 bases, and 13 bases had no gene match. Germline V gives CDR1 KGHSH, CDR2 LQKENI. The CDR3 has 15 amino acids. CDR3 region: CASSRTGTRGSEQYF. The CDR3 DNA reads TGTGCCAGCTCGCGAACCGGGACTAGGGGAAGCGAGCAGTACTTC.

The J gene is TRBJ1-5, the V gene TRBV18; D ambiguous. Germline lookup yields CDR1 KGHSH and CDR2 LQKENI. Trimming cost V 2 bases and J 3 bases, with 8 bases left between them. There are 14 residues in the CDR3. CDR3 sequence reads: CASSPGQNNQPQHF. In DNA form, the CDR3 reads TGTGCCAGCTCACCAGGGCAGAACAATCAGCCCCAGCATTTT.

The chain has TRBV29-1 and TRBJ2-5; D is perhaps TRBD1 (6 bases). The ends were cut back, 6 bases at V and 7 bases at J, with 18 bases in the middle. This CDR3 has 13 residues. CDR1 is SQVTM, CDR2 ANQGSEA, per germline. The CDR3 protein is CSVPYTGSGTQYF. In DNA form, the CDR3 reads TGCAGCGTCCCTTATACAGGGTCCGGGACCCAGTACTTC.

The genes are TRBV7-3 and TRBJ2-1; tentative D call: TRBD1 (5 bases). V was pared by 5 bases and J by 9 bases, with 14 bases between. This CDR3 is built from 13 residues. The germline V gene has CDR1 SGHTA and CDR2 FQGTGA. The CDR3 DNA reads as TGTGCCAGCAGCCCGAAGGACAACCGTGAGCAGTTCTTC. Encoded protein: CASSPKDNREQFF.

The J gene is TRBJ2-4, the V gene TRBV3-1 (or the pseudogene TRBV3-2); perhaps TRBD1 as D (5 bases). The germline V gene has CDR1 LGHDT and CDR2 YNNKEL (reference sequence). CDR3 size: 16 residues. The V and J ends lost 1 base and 8 bases respectively, with 18 bases between them. DNA of the CDR3: TGTGCCAGCAGCCAAGCCAGGGTGGCCCGGCTAGACATTCAGTACTTC. It encodes CASSQARVARLDIQYF.

J is TRBJ2-5 and V is TRBV3-1 (or the pseudogene TRBV3-2), with TRBD1 matching over 7 bases. V was pared by 4 bases and J by 2 bases, with 1 base of the junction left unmatched. Germline V lookup: CDR1 LGHDT, CDR2 YNNKEL (reference sequence). The CDR3 covers 13 residues. The CDR3 here is CASSRDRQETQYF. The CDR3 nucleotides read TGTGCCAGCAGCCGGGACAGACAAGAGACCCAGTACTTC.

The chain links TRBV24-1 to TRBJ2-3, with 7 bases matching TRBD2. Germline values: CDR1 KGHDR, CDR2 SFDVKD. CDR3 length: 16 residues. After removal of 2 bases from V and 0 bases from J, the junction contained 4 bases not matched to a gene. CDR3 sequence (DNA): TGTGCCACCAGTGATTCCTTAGCGGGCAGCACAGATACGCAGTATTTT. This codes for CATSDSLAGSTDTQYF.

The V gene is TRBV3-1 (or the pseudogene TRBV3-2), the J gene TRBJ2-7; 7 nucleotides match TRBD2. The CDR3 contains 14 residues. The ends lost 4 bases at V and 3 bases at J; junction bases unmatched: 6. CDR1 LGHDT and CDR2 YNNKEL come from the germline V gene (reference sequence). CDR3 nucleotides: TGTGCCAGCAGCCCTGGGTGGGGGGGCTACGAGCAGTACTTC. It yields the protein CASSPGWGGYEQYF.

DNA for the CDR3: TGTGCCAGCAGTGAAGGAACTAGCGGGTTAAATACGCAGTATTTT. As protein: CASSEGTSGLNTQYF. The chain is built from TRBV6-1 and TRBJ2-3; 9 bases are shared with TRBD2. Per germline, CDR1 MNHNS and CDR2 SASEGT. This CDR3 has 15 residues. The V segment lost 1 base and the J segment 7 bases; nucleotides outside the gene matches: 6.

J is TRBJ1-1 and V is TRBV20-1, with D unclear. With 3 bases removed from V and 5 bases from J, the gap between germline ends came to 13 bases. The germline V gene encodes CDR1 DFQATT and CDR2 SNEGSKA (reference sequence). This CDR3 region has 13 residues. CDR3 protein: CSASKAAGTEAFF. The CDR3 bases are TGCAGTGCTAGTAAGGCGGCCGGGACTGAAGCTTTCTTT.

This chain joins TRBV9 and TRBJ2-1; a possible D gene is TRBD2 (5 bases). The CDR3 is 16 residues long. CDR1 SGDLS and CDR2 YYNGEE come from the germline V gene. V dropped 3 bases and J dropped 2 bases, with 15 bases sitting between them. CDR3 loop: CASSAGRGETYNEQFF. The CDR3 nucleotides are TGTGCCAGCAGCGCAGGACGGGGAGAGACCTACAATGAGCAGTTCTTC.

CDR3 nucleotide sequence: TGTGCCAGCAGTTACTCGATGAGTATGGCTTTCTTT. This sequence encodes CASSYSMSMAFF. The rearrangement uses TRBV6-6 and TRBJ1-1; the D is unclear. Germline V gene lookup returns CDR1 MNHNY and CDR2 SVGAGI (reference sequence). This CDR3 region has 12 residues. V shed 0 bases and J shed 11 bases, with 10 bases lying between them.

The chain is built from TRBV11-2 and TRBJ2-5; TRBD2 agrees at 14 bases. This CDR3 contains 15 residues. With 4 bases clipped from V and 12 bases from J, the junction kept 10 bases outside the gene matches. Germline-derived CDR1 and CDR2 are SGHAT and FQNNGV. CDR3 sequence: CASSSGLAGATGKYF. DNA for the CDR3: TGTGCCAGCAGCTCGGGACTAGCGGGGGCAACAGGGAAGTACTTC. Based on the CDR3 plus reference TRBV11-2 and TRBJ2-5, the full variable domain is EAGVAQSPRYKIIEKRQSVAFWCNPISGHATLYWYQQILGQGPKLLIQFQNNGVVDDSQLPKDRFSAERLKGVDSTLKIQPAKLEDSAVYLCASSSGLAGATGKYFGPGTRLLVL.

The chain joins TRBV25-1 to TRBJ2-2; 10 positions match TRBD1. The CDR3 length is 16 residues. Looked up from germline, CDR1 is MGHDK and CDR2 is SYGVNS. V shed 0 bases and J 6 bases; nucleotides not matched to a gene: 4. CDR3 residues: CASSEYKGQGAGELFF. DNA for the CDR3: TGTGCCAGCAGTGAATATAAAGGACAGGGGGCCGGGGAGCTGTTTTTT.

The chain combines TRBV5-6 with TRBJ2-7, with 10 bases identical to TRBD1. The ends lost 4 bases at V and 2 bases at J; junction bases unmatched: 6. Germline CDR1 reads SGHDT; CDR2 reads YYEEEE. This CDR3 is built from 15 residues. CDR3 DNA: TGTGCCAGCAGCGCGGGACAGGGGTCGGCCTACGAGCAGTACTTC. Encoded protein: CASSAGQGSAYEQYF.

This chain joins TRBV30 and TRBJ1-1; TRBD1 agrees at 10 bases. V was pared by 6 bases and J by 5 bases, with 9 bases of the junction left unmatched. Germline V gives CDR1 GTSNPN, CDR2 SVGIG (reference sequence). The CDR3 consists of 14 residues. The CDR3 spells CACSRTGGETEAFF. For the CDR3, the DNA is TGTGCCTGTTCACGGACAGGGGGAGAGACTGAAGCTTTCTTT.

This clone has just a few counts. The rearrangement uses TRBV9 and TRBJ2-2; 9 nucleotides align to TRBD1. Germline V gives CDR1 SGDLS, CDR2 YYNGEE. The length of the CDR3 is 16 residues. Trimming cost V 5 bases and J 2 bases; bases outside gene matches: 7. For the CDR3, the DNA is TGTGCCAGCAGTTCCCGGGACAGGGCTAACACCGGGGAGCTGTTTTTT. Translated: CASSSRDRANTGELFF.

The chain uses TRBV2 and TRBJ1-1; D perhaps matches TRBD1 (5 bases). Germline V CDR1 and CDR2: SNHLY, FYNNEI. The V end lost 7 bases, the J end lost 7 bases, and 16 bases lay between the germline ends. This CDR3 has 13 amino acids. This CDR3 reads CASTGNGVSEAFF. The CDR3 DNA follows: TGTGCCAGCACAGGGAATGGAGTGAGTGAAGCTTTCTTT.

The chain joins TRBV14 to TRBJ2-7, with a tentative D call TRBD2 (5 bases). Per germline, CDR1 SGHDN and CDR2 FVKESK. The CDR3 has 14 residues. CDR3 amino acids: CASSQTRIAYERYV. Here the CDR3 DNA reads TGTGCCAGCAGCCAAACTAGGATAGCCTACGAGCGGTACGTC.

This clone was seen a few times. The V call is TRBV4-1, the J call TRBJ2-2; tentative D call: TRBD2 (5 bases). V was pared by 5 bases and J by 4 bases, with 11 bases between. The CDR3 extends over 14 amino acids. Germline V lookup: CDR1 MGHRA, CDR2 YSYEKL. CDR3 sequence (DNA): TGCGCCAGCAGCTTCGACCGGGGCACCGGGGAGCTGTTTTTT. It translates to CASSFDRGTGELFF.

The CDR3 sequence is CASSRKMVGQGTYNEQFF. CDR3 sequence (DNA): TGTGCCAGCAGTCGAAAAATGGTGGGACAGGGAACCTACAATGAGCAGTTCTTC. This rearrangement joins TRBV6-6 to TRBJ2-1, with 9 nucleotides matching TRBD1. Trimming at V came to 5 bases and at J to 2 bases, leaving 13 bases not matched to a gene. The CDR3 is made up of 18 amino acids. Germline V gives CDR1 MNHNY, CDR2 SVGAGI (reference sequence).

This clone appeared a few times. This chain connects TRBV7-9 to TRBJ1-2, with D possibly TRBD1 on 5 matching bases. The CDR3 extends over 15 amino acids. Germline assignment: CDR1 SEHNR and CDR2 FQNEAQ (reference sequence). Between the trimmed V and J ends, which lost 1 base and 4 bases, there was a span of 13 bases. CDR3 in amino acids: CASSLGQGRGYGYTF. The CDR3 DNA reads as TGTGCCAGCAGCTTAGGGCAGGGCCGTGGCTATGGCTACACCTTC.

This chain uses TRBV30 with TRBJ2-2; 7 nucleotides agree with TRBD1. J lost 6 bases, V lost 4 bases, and 5 bases had no gene match. This CDR3 contains 13 residues. CDR1 and CDR2 (germline): GTSNPN, SVGIG (reference sequence). The CDR3 here is CAWKKGAPGELFF. CDR3 DNA: TGTGCCTGGAAAAAGGGGGCTCCCGGGGAGCTGTTTTTT.

In DNA, the CDR3 is TGTGCCACCAGAAACTATGAGGGGGCCAACTCCCATGAGCAGTTCTTC. It codes for CATRNYEGANSHEQFF. V and J are TRBV15 and TRBJ2-1; 7 nucleotides agree with TRBD1. Trimming removed 6 bases from V and 8 bases from J; junction bases left unmatched: 16. Per germline, CDR1 LNHNV and CDR2 YYDKDF (reference sequence). This CDR3 has 16 amino acids.